This TCR beta chain was profiled in a study of T cell changes during pregnancy in multiple sclerosis (dated by TCRdb to about 2019). Background on the whole study: The study examined how the T cell repertoire changed over the course of pregnancy in women with multiple sclerosis.

With respect to this clone: Its recognized antigen is unknown. One base away there is no much larger clone; base qualities are not given.

For CDR1 and CDR2, the germline V gene (reference sequence) lists GTSNPN and SVGIG. Measured from the cysteine to the phenylalanine, the CDR3 is 12 residues long. Solely the CDR3 DNA is kept, with 36 bases framed from the first base. Library prep was done by the immunoSEQ multiplex PCR assay. TCRdb took this table from immuneACCESS and kept in-frame rearrangements with V and J called. Such tables lack part of the clones; where checked against another copy, unresolved V genes explain under half of the gap, and the rest is unexplained. The sample contains 40,000 or so clones, 90% of them found a single time. Clones ranked in the top ten supply roughly 10% of the sample.

The receptor comes from a female donor with multiple sclerosis, enrolled in a pregnancy study. The V gene is TRBV30 and the J gene is TRBJ2-5; the D gene is possibly TRBD1, with 5 bases matching. The sample in question was CD8+ T cells from peripheral blood mononuclear cells, obtained in the first trimester of pregnancy. The CDR3 here reads CATLSGFETQYF. The DNA is TGTGCGACCCTCTCAGGGTTTGAGACCCAGTACTTC.